The 26 T cell receptor beta chains below come from one sample, sequenced in a study of metastatic and nonmetastatic thyroid tumors. Thyroid surgery was performed in patients who had received no treatment beforehand. TCRdb reprocessed the PCR reads via MiXCR. In the table there are over 50,000 clones, 25% to 30% of which are singletons. The sequencing sample was made of blood. All receptors derive from a female donor with papillary thyroid cancer or a benign thyroid nodule (not recorded which). Some clones in this sample may be carry-over from other donors' samples.

This clone has a handful of counts. CDR3 bases: TGTGCCAGCAGCTTGAGGGGGCAGTCACCTAGCACAGATACGCAGTATTTT. This encodes CASSLRGQSPSTDTQYF. The J gene is TRBJ2-3, the V gene TRBV5-6, with TRBD1 identical over 7 bases. This CDR3 has 17 residues. Germline-derived CDR1 and CDR2 are SGHDT and YYEEEE. The junction had 8 bases not matched to a gene; V was cut back by 1 base and J by 0 bases.

This clone has just one count. The chain combines TRBV20-1 with TRBJ2-7; 9 bases match TRBD2. CDR1 DFQATT and CDR2 SNEGSKA come from the germline V gene (reference sequence). CDR3 length equals 16 residues. Germline trimming cut 3 bases from V and 4 bases from J; bases unmatched to any gene: 13. CDR3 nucleotide sequence: TGCAGTGCTAGTTTATCGTATTCGGCGGGGGGGTACGAGCAGTACTTC. This translates into CSASLSYSAGGYEQYF.

Ten or more counts support this clone. This chain connects TRBV6-5 to TRBJ1-1; D ambiguous. Germline CDR1 MNHEY, CDR2 SVGAGI. With 2 bases removed from V and 0 bases from J, the gap between germline ends came to 4 bases. The CDR3 length is 13 residues. This chain's CDR3 is CASSYRLNTEAFF. In DNA, the CDR3 is TGTGCCAGCAGTTACCGCCTGAACACTGAAGCTTTCTTT.

The chain has TRBV5-1 and TRBJ2-5; 12 bases are shared with TRBD2. The CDR3 is 15 amino acids. The V gene end was trimmed by 2 bases and the J gene end by 5 bases; junction bases not matched to a gene: 4. The germline CDR1 and CDR2 sequences are SGHRS and YFSETQ. CDR3 residues: CASSFLAGGMETQYF. Here the CDR3 DNA reads TGCGCCAGCAGCTTCCTAGCGGGAGGGATGGAGACCCAGTACTTC.

This clone was detected a few times. This rearrangement joins TRBV12-3 or TRBV12-4 to TRBJ2-2; possibly TRBD1 or TRBD2 for D (6 bases each). V lost 1 base and J 7 bases, leaving 13 bases between the germline ends. The CDR3 sequence is 15 residues long. The chain's CDR3 is CASSLVGGIGGELFF. DNA for the CDR3: TGTGCCAGCAGTTTAGTGGGGGGCATCGGCGGGGAGCTGTTTTTT.

The CDR3 protein is CASRVAGVPYNEQFF. The CDR3 coding sequence is TGTGCCAGCAGAGTAGCGGGAGTTCCCTACAATGAGCAGTTCTTC. This chain links TRBV6-4 with TRBJ2-1, with 9 bases lining up with TRBD2. The CDR3 has 15 residues. V was clipped by 6 bases and J by 2 bases; unmatched bases: 5. Germline CDR1 is MRHNA and CDR2 is SNTAGT.

The CDR3 here is CASRRLFF. DNA of the CDR3: TGTGCCAGCAGAAGGCTGTTTTTT. The chain joins TRBV12-3 or TRBV12-4 to TRBJ2-2; D remains unclear. The CDR3 loop spans 8 amino acids. V lost 6 bases and J 13 bases, leaving 3 bases between the germline ends.

The chain links TRBV2 to TRBJ1-1; 8 nucleotides align to TRBD1. CDR3 length: 12 residues. V was pared by 5 bases and J by 10 bases, with 6 bases of the junction left unmatched. Germline V gives CDR1 SNHLY, CDR2 FYNNEI. The CDR3 reads CASSKGQGRAFF. The CDR3 coding sequence is TGTGCCAGCAGTAAAGGACAGGGTCGAGCTTTCTTT.

The chain uses TRBV20-1 and TRBJ2-7; D gene uncertain. Looked up from germline, CDR1 is DFQATT and CDR2 is SNEGSKA (reference sequence). The CDR3 runs 13 residues. Trimming took off 1 base at V and 3 bases at J, with 10 bases between the two ends. The CDR3 DNA reads as TGCAGTGCTAGAGGGCCGAACCACTACGAGCAGTACTTC. Residues: CSARGPNHYEQYF.

By frequency in the sample, this clone is medium-sized. This chain uses TRBV2 with TRBJ2-2, with TRBD2 identical over 10 bases. Germline V gives CDR1 SNHLY, CDR2 FYNNEI. There are 15 residues in the CDR3. Trimming cost V 6 bases and J 1 base; bases outside gene matches: 2. CDR3 DNA: TGTGCCAGCAGGACTAGCGGGTTGAACACCGGGGAGCTGTTTTTT. It codes for CASRTSGLNTGELFF.

The chain recombines TRBV20-1 with TRBJ1-1; D not resolved. The CDR3 is 12 residues long. Germline CDR1 reads DFQATT; CDR2 reads SNEGSKA (reference sequence). V shed 6 bases and J shed 0 bases, with 8 bases lying between them. This CDR3 is CSALPMNTEAFF. The CDR3 nucleotides are TGCAGTGCCCTACCCATGAACACTGAAGCTTTCTTT.

Here the CDR3 DNA reads TGTGCCAGCAGTGGACAGTATAATTCACCCCTCCACTTT. Protein sequence: CASSGQYNSPLHF. The J gene is TRBJ1-6, the V gene TRBV6-1; perhaps TRBD1 as D (5 bases). CDR1 and CDR2 (germline): MNHNS, SASEGT. V gave up 4 bases and J gave up 4 bases, with 5 bases separating them. The CDR3 extends over 13 amino acids.

This clone was counted a few times. The chain employs TRBV2 and TRBJ1-5; D not certain. Per germline, CDR1 SNHLY and CDR2 FYNNEI. V was shortened by 5 bases and J by 3 bases, with 11 bases between the two germline ends. This CDR3 is 14 amino acids long. CDR3 nucleotides: TGTGCCAGCAGTCGCAGTCAAAACAATCAGCCCCAGCATTTT. Translated: CASSRSQNNQPQHF.

This clone was seen at least ten times. The chain joins TRBV12-3 or TRBV12-4 to TRBJ1-1, with D unclear. This CDR3 is 14 amino acids long. V lost 4 bases and J 3 bases, leaving 12 bases between the germline ends. The DNA for the CDR3 is TGTGCCAGCAGTTCTCCGGACGGGCACACTGAAGCTTTCTTT. Translation gives CASSSPDGHTEAFF.

This chain uses TRBV28 with TRBJ1-2; 8 bases are a match to TRBD1. J gave up 7 bases and V 7 bases, and 11 bases lay outside the gene matches. CDR3 length equals 14 residues. The germline CDR1 and CDR2 sequences are MDHEN and SYDVKM. The CDR3 region has the DNA TGTGCCAGCACCCCTAGCCAGGGGGCGTTTGGCTACACCTTC. Protein: CASTPSQGAFGYTF.

This chain joins TRBV20-1 and TRBJ2-3; maybe TRBD2 (6 bases). This CDR3 contains 14 residues. Trimming pared 7 bases from V and 3 bases from J, leaving 17 bases between. CDR1 is DFQATT and CDR2 is SNEGSKA in the germline V gene (reference sequence). Here the CDR3 reads CSGMTSPGTDTQYF. The CDR3 bases are TGCAGTGGGATGACTAGTCCTGGGACAGATACGCAGTATTTT.

The chain combines TRBV19 with TRBJ2-7, with 7 bases that match TRBD1. V was clipped by 6 bases and J by 3 bases; unmatched bases: 8. The CDR3 runs 14 residues. From germline, CDR1 is LNHDA and CDR2 SQIVND (reference sequence). CDR3 amino acids: CASRVRTGNYEQYF. CDR3 nucleotides: TGTGCCAGTAGAGTAAGGACAGGAAACTACGAGCAGTACTTC.

This clone has ten or more counts. This chain connects TRBV10-3 to TRBJ2-2; no definite D call. Per germline, CDR1 ENHRY and CDR2 SYGVKD. The V and J ends lost 3 bases and 5 bases respectively, with 10 bases between them. The CDR3 sequence is 14 residues long. Here the CDR3 reads CAISDETPTGELFF. CDR3 bases: TGTGCCATCAGTGATGAGACTCCGACCGGGGAGCTGTTTTTT.

The rearrangement uses TRBV18 and TRBJ2-3, with 8 bases aligning to TRBD1. V gave up 5 bases and J gave up 2 bases; unmatched junction bases: 9. The germline CDR1 and CDR2 sequences are KGHSH and LQKENI. This CDR3 spans 16 amino acids. CDR3 sequence: CASSRQGRTLTDTQYF. The DNA of the CDR3 is TGTGCCAGCTCAAGACAGGGGAGAACCCTCACAGATACGCAGTATTTT.

This clone was observed a handful of times. V is TRBV7-8 and J is TRBJ1-5; D gene unclear. The CDR3 is 12 amino acids. Looked up from germline, CDR1 is SGHVS and CDR2 is FQNEAQ. V gave up 2 bases and J gave up 6 bases, with 5 bases separating them. CDR3: CASSLLSQPQHF. CDR3 sequence (DNA): TGTGCCAGCAGCTTACTTAGTCAGCCCCAGCATTTT.

This clone showed up just a few times. V is TRBV30 and J is TRBJ1-6, with TRBD1 matching 7 bases. V was pared by 4 bases and J by 6 bases, with 3 bases of the junction left unmatched. This CDR3 is built from 13 residues. Germline lookup yields CDR1 GTSNPN and CDR2 SVGIG (reference sequence). CDR3 region: CAWNRDSNSPLHF. Written as DNA, the CDR3 is TGTGCCTGGAACCGGGACAGTAATTCACCCCTCCACTTT.

This clone has just a few counts. The rearrangement links TRBV7-6 to TRBJ2-7; D not resolved. The germline V gene encodes CDR1 SGHVS and CDR2 FNYEAQ. The ends were cut back, 5 bases at V and 4 bases at J, with 12 bases in the middle. This CDR3 has 13 residues. The CDR3 is CASSPSEWYEQYF. Here the CDR3 DNA reads TGTGCCAGCAGCCCCTCTGAGTGGTACGAGCAGTACTTC.

The CDR3 DNA reads as TGTGCCACCTCGCGACAGAGGAACACTGAAGCTTTCTTT. Translation gives CATSRQRNTEAFF. The V gene is TRBV2, the J gene TRBJ1-1; D possibly corresponds to TRBD1 (5 bases). CDR1 is SNHLY and CDR2 is FYNNEI in the germline V gene. This CDR3 comprises 13 residues. Trimming took 10 bases from V and 1 from J, leaving 13 bases between them.

The chain recombines TRBV2 with TRBJ2-1; D call uncertain. Trimming cost V 7 bases and J 1 base, with 5 bases left between them. CDR3 size: 12 residues. The germline CDR1 and CDR2 sequences are SNHLY and FYNNEI. Written as DNA, the CDR3 is TGTGCCAGCACCGAGTCCTACAATGAGCAGTTCTTC. Protein: CASTESYNEQFF.

The chain combines TRBV28 with TRBJ2-7, with D possibly TRBD2 on 6 matching bases. The CDR3 covers 13 residues. Germline V gene sequence: CDR1 MDHEN, CDR2 SYDVKM. With 5 bases removed from V and 5 bases from J, the gap between germline ends came to 13 bases. CDR3 sequence reads: CASSETRRDEQYF. As DNA, the CDR3 is TGTGCCAGCAGTGAGACTAGACGGGACGAGCAGTACTTC.

This clone was counted a few times. This chain uses TRBV6-1 with TRBJ1-5; D is unresolved. This CDR3 is built from 12 residues. The germline V and J ends were trimmed by 6 bases and 7 bases, with 10 bases remaining between them. Looked up from germline, CDR1 is MNHNS and CDR2 is SASEGT. The CDR3 protein is CASSKGTQPQHF. Here the CDR3 DNA reads TGTGCCAGCAGCAAGGGAACGCAGCCCCAGCATTTT.